Presented here are 14 T cell receptor beta chains from one specimen sequenced in a study of cytomegalovirus exposure and HLA in healthy donors. Method: immunoSEQ multiplex PCR; TCRdb's copy keeps in-frame clones and lacks some. The sample lists about 130,000 clones, roughly 90% occurring once. The sequencing sample was made of PBMCs. The receptors here all came from a young man in good health and CMV-seronegative.

This chain's CDR3 is CAPRTSGTSTDTQYF. The CDR3 DNA reads as TGTGCCCCGCGGACTAGCGGGACTAGCACAGATACGCAGTATTTT. The chain couples TRBV27 to TRBJ2-3, with 12 bases identical to TRBD2. The ends lost 11 bases at V and 0 bases at J; junction bases unmatched: 6. Germline loops: CDR1 MNHEY, CDR2 SMNVEV (reference sequence). The CDR3 is 15 amino acids.

The V gene is TRBV27, the J gene TRBJ2-1; 10 bases align to TRBD2. V gave up 0 bases and J gave up 6 bases; unmatched junction bases: 11. Germline V gene sequence: CDR1 MNHEY, CDR2 SMNVEV (reference sequence). The CDR3 consists of 18 residues. The CDR3 is CASSLSTSGTRSINEQFF. CDR3 sequence (DNA): TGTGCCAGCAGTTTATCAACTAGCGGGACTCGTTCAATCAATGAGCAGTTCTTC.

The rearrangement uses TRBV5-1 and TRBJ2-7; D is perhaps TRBD2 (7 bases). Germline V lookup: CDR1 SGHRS, CDR2 YFSETQ. This CDR3 contains 14 residues. Trimming cost V 3 bases and J 3 bases, with 13 bases left between them. CDR3 sequence (DNA): TGCGCCAGCAGCTGGGAGGGGGTCAACTACGAGCAGTACTTC. This sequence encodes CASSWEGVNYEQYF.

V usage is TRBV29-1 and J usage is TRBJ1-2; a weak D match, TRBD1 (6 bases). Germline values: CDR1 SQVTM, CDR2 ANQGSEA. V was cut by 5 bases and J by 6 bases, with 13 bases left in between. The CDR3 runs to 12 residues. The CDR3 DNA sequence: TGCAGCGTTCTGGACAGCTTACATGGCTACACCTTC. Translation gives CSVLDSLHGYTF.

The gene calls are TRBV4-3 and TRBJ2-1, with 8 bases aligning to TRBD2. Losses at the gene ends were 0 bases for V and 5 bases for J; bases not matched to a gene: 9. Germline CDR1 is LGHNA and CDR2 is YSLEER. The CDR3 is made up of 17 amino acids. The CDR3 loop is CASSQDRRLALNNEQFF. The CDR3 DNA sequence: TGCGCCAGCAGCCAAGATCGAAGACTAGCGCTCAACAATGAGCAGTTCTTC.

The chain is built from TRBV28 and TRBJ1-2, with D hard to call. The CDR3 extends over 12 amino acids. Germline-derived CDR1 and CDR2 are MDHEN and SYDVKM. V dropped 6 bases and J dropped 7 bases, with 12 bases sitting between them. The CDR3 DNA follows: TGTGCCAGCAGCCCTCAGGTCATTGGCTACACCTTC. It is translated as CASSPQVIGYTF.

V usage is TRBV29-1 and J usage is TRBJ2-1; D is unresolved. V was cut by 3 bases and J by 3 bases, with 6 bases left in between. This CDR3 comprises 12 residues. From germline, CDR1 is SQVTM and CDR2 ANQGSEA. In DNA, the CDR3 is TGCAGCGTTGATTACAGCTACAATGAGCAGTTCTTC. This sequence encodes CSVDYSYNEQFF.

J is TRBJ1-2 and V is TRBV6-6, with D hard to call. The CDR3 runs 10 residues. Germline V CDR1 and CDR2: MNHNY, SVGAGI (reference sequence). V lost 8 bases and J 8 bases, leaving 9 bases between the germline ends. CDR3 bases: TGTGCCAGCGGATATAGCGGCTACACCTTC. Protein sequence: CASGYSGYTF.

The chain carries TRBV5-1 and TRBJ1-1, with D perhaps matching TRBD1 (5 bases). With 3 bases removed from V and 0 bases from J, the gap between germline ends came to 18 bases. The CDR3 length is 17 residues. Germline lookup yields CDR1 SGHRS and CDR2 YFSETQ. CDR3 in amino acids: CASSSQPGGIMNTEAFF. Written as DNA, the CDR3 is TGCGCCAGCAGCTCACAACCGGGGGGGATCATGAACACTGAAGCTTTCTTT.

The V gene is TRBV6-5, the J gene TRBJ2-3, with D tentatively TRBD2 (6 bases). In germline, CDR1 is MNHEY, CDR2 SVGAGI. The V end lost 6 bases, the J end lost 7 bases, and 11 bases lay between the germline ends. This CDR3 contains 12 residues. CDR3 nucleotides: TGTGCCAGCAGGGGGACTTGGAATACGCAGTATTTT. Protein sequence: CASRGTWNTQYF.

This chain uses TRBV5-1 with TRBJ2-7, with TRBD1 as a possible D gene (5 bases). V shed 2 bases and J shed 0 bases, with 12 bases lying between them. The CDR3 has 15 amino acids. The germline gives CDR1 SGHRS, CDR2 YFSETQ. The CDR3 bases are TGCGCCAGCAGCTTTGGGGCGGTCCCCTCCTACGAGCAGTACTTC. This sequence encodes CASSFGAVPSYEQYF.

The chain links TRBV6-1 to TRBJ2-5, with TRBD1 as a possible D gene (6 bases). Per the germline V gene, CDR1 is MNHNS and CDR2 is SASEGT. Trimming cost V 6 bases and J 0 bases, with 8 bases left between them. There are 13 residues in the CDR3. For the CDR3, the DNA is TGTGCCAGCAGCAGGGGAGACCAAGAGACCCAGTACTTC. This sequence encodes CASSRGDQETQYF.

The genes are TRBV29-1 and TRBJ2-1; 7 bases fit TRBD2. Looked up from germline, CDR1 is SQVTM and CDR2 is ANQGSEA. The junction had 6 bases not matched to a gene; V was cut back by 4 bases and J by 3 bases. The CDR3 has 14 residues. CDR3 loop: CSVVGGRGYNEQFF. CDR3 nucleotide sequence: TGCAGCGTTGTGGGGGGGAGAGGCTACAATGAGCAGTTCTTC.

The chain employs TRBV21-1 and TRBJ2-6; TRBD2 is the table's D call and was not checked against the DNA. TRBV21-1 is tagged as a pseudogene. CDR3 size: 13 residues. The CDR3 DNA reads as TGTGCCAGCAGCCCGTCCGGGGCCAACGTCCTGACTTTC. Translating gives CASSPSGANVLTF.